This TCR beta chain was identified in a study of spatial heterogeneity in lung cancer. Study context: Donors were roughly 70 untreated early-stage non-small cell lung cancer patients.

The V and J ends lost 6 bases and 5 bases, in that order; junction bases with no gene match: 5. This CDR3 is built from 13 residues. Germline CDR1 is SQVTM and CDR2 is ANQGSEA. As for time point: blood at routine non-recurrence follow-up after resection. Whole RNA, isolated from tumor, nontumor lung or frozen PBMC, was sequenced without prior sorting. This clonotype was observed many times. TCR cDNA molecules each carried a unique molecular identifier. One entry per CDR3 protein, called by TCRdb with MiXCR from the 5' RACE reads. In the table there are 35,000 to 45,000 distinct CDR3 sequences, approximately 24% of which are singletons.

The TCR originated in a female donor with early-stage non-small cell lung cancer. The sample consisted of PBMCs, taken at follow-up. The V call is TRBV29-1, the J call TRBJ2-2; 8 nucleotides agree with TRBD1. CDR3: CSVITGGTGELFF. CDR3 sequence (DNA): TGCAGCGTGATAACAGGGGGGACCGGGGAGCTGTTTTTT.